The entry below gives a single T cell receptor beta chain sequence along with its context. Its cognate antigen is unknown. This specimen comes from a study of somatic mutations in cytotoxic T cells in rheumatoid arthritis. Study-level background: Blood (approximately 30 ml EDTA) from each patient was taken right after diagnosis, before any treatment.

The study, taken as a whole, reports: In rheumatoid arthritis patients, unlike healthy controls, CD8+ clonality rose with age. Age-matched healthy controls and rheumatoid arthritis patients had CD8+ T-cell clonality that did not differ significantly.

The assay was immunoSEQ multiplex PCR, and TCRdb's table has in-frame clones only and misses some. The sample shows around 5,400 clones, approximately 82% of them seen only once. Per the germline V gene, CDR1 is MNHNS and CDR2 is SASEGT. Trimming took 3 bases from V and 0 from J, leaving 12 bases between them. The CDR3 sequence is 15 residues long. This TCR was sampled from an adult with rheumatoid arthritis. V is TRBV6-1 and J is TRBJ2-7; D gene ambiguous. The sample taken for sequencing was CD8+ T cells sorted from blood. The DNA for the CDR3 is TGTGCCAGCAGTGAGAAGCCGGGCCTCTCCTACGAGCAGTACTTC. Translated, it gives CASSEKPGLSYEQYF.